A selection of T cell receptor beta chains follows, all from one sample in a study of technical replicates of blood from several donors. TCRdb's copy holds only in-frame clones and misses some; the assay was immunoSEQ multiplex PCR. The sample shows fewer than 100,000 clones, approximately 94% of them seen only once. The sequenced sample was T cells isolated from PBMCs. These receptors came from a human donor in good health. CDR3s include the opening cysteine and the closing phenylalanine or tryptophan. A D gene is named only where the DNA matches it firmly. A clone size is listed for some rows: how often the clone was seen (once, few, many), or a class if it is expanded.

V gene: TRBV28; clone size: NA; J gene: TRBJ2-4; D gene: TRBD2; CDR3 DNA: TGTGCCAGCAGTTTCACAAGACTAGCGGTAGCCAAAAACATTCAGTACTTC; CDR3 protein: CASSFTRLAVAKNIQYF
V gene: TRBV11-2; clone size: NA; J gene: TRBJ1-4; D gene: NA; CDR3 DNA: TGTGCCAGCAGCCTTACAGAGCATGAAAAACTGTTTTTT; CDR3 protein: CASSLTEHEKLFF
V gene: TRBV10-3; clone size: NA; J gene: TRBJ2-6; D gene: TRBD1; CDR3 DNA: TGTGCCATCAGTGGCTCGACAGGGGCTGGGGCCAACGTCCTGACTTTC; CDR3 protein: CAISGSTGAGANVLTF
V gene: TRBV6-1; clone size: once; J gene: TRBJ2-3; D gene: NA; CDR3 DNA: TGTGCCAGCACTCCTCCAGCGCACCACACAGATACGCAGTATTTT; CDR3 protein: CASTPPAHHTDTQYF
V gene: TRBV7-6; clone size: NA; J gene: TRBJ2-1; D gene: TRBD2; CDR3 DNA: TGTGCCAGCAGCTTAGGGGGGGGGACCTCATACAATGAGCAGTTCTTC; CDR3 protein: CASSLGGGTSYNEQFF
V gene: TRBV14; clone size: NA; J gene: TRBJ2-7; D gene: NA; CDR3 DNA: TGTGCCAGCAGCCAAATACATCCTCTTTCCTACGAGCAGTACTTC; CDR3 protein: CASSQIHPLSYEQYF
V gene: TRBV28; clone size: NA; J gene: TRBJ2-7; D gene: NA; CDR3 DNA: TGTGCCAGCAGTTTAAAATATTTCCGGAGCTCCTACGAGCAGTACTTC; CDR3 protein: CASSLKYFRSSYEQYF
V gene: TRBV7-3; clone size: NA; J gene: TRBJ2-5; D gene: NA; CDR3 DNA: TGTGCCAGCAGCTTACTAGCCGGGAACGGGGAGACCCAGTACTTC; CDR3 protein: CASSLLAGNGETQYF
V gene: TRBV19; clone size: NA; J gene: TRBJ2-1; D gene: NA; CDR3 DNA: TGTGCCAGTAGCGATATTAAAAAGAGCTCCTACAATGAGCAGTTCTTC; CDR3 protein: CASSDIKKSSYNEQFF
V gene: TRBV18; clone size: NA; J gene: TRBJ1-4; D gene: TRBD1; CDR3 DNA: TGTGCCAGCTCACCAGGGACAGAAAGTGAAAAACTGTTTTTT; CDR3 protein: CASSPGTESEKLFF
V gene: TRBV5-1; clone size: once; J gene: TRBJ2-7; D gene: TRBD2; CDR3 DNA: TGCGCCAGCAGCCCCGGGACTAGCGGGGGCACCTACGAGCAGTACTTC; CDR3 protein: CASSPGTSGGTYEQYF
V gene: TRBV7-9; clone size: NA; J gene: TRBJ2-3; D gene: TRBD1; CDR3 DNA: TGTGCCAGCAGCTCCCCCCTGACAGGGCTGGCAGTGCATACGCAGTATTTT; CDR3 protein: CASSSPLTGLAVHTQYF
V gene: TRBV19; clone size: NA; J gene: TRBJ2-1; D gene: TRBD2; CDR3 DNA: TGTGCCAGTAGTATAGGTAGCGGGAGGGCCTTTAGGGTCGATGAGCAGTTCTTC; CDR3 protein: CASSIGSGRAFRVDEQFF
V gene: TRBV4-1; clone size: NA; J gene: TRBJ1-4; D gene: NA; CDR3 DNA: TGCGCCAGCAGCCAAGTAAATGAAAAACTGTTTTTT; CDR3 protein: CASSQVNEKLFF
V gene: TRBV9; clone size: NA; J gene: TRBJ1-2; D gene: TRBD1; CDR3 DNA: TGTGCCAGCAGCGCGGGACAGGGAGCGGACTATGGCTACACCTTC; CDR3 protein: CASSAGQGADYGYTF
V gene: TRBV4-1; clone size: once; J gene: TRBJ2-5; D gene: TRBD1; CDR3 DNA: TGCGCCAGCAGCCAAGAAGACAGGGGTCGAGAGACCCAGTACTTC; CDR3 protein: CASSQEDRGRETQYF
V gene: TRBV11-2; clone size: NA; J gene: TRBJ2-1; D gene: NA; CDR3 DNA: TGTGCCAGCAGCGCTATCAGGGCGGCAAATGAGCAGTTCTTC; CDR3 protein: CASSAIRAANEQFF
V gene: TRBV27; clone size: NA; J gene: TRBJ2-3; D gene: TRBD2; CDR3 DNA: TGTGCCAGCAGTCTGAGCGGGATCCAAACAGATACGCAGTATTTT; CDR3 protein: CASSLSGIQTDTQYF
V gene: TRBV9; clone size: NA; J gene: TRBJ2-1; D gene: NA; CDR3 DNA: TGTGCCAGCAGCGTAGAAGGGACACCTAACAATGAGCAGTTCTTC; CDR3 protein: CASSVEGTPNNEQFF
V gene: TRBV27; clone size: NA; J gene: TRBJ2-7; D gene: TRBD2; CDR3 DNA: TGTGCCAGCAGCGTCCGACTAGCGGGTAATGAGCAGTACTTC; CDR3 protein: CASSVRLAGNEQYF
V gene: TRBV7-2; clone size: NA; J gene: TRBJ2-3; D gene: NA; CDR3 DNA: TGTGCCAGCAGCTTAGAAGGAGGCACAGATACGCAGTATTTT; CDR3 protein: CASSLEGGTDTQYF
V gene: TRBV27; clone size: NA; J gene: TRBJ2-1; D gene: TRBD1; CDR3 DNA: TGTGCCAGCAGTTCCCTGGACAGGGCAAAGAGGGATGAGCAGTTCTTC; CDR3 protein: CASSSLDRAKRDEQFF
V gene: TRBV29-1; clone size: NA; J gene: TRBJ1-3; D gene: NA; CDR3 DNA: TGCAGCGTTGCCGCCGAAGCCTCTGGAAACACCATATATTTT; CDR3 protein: CSVAAEASGNTIYF
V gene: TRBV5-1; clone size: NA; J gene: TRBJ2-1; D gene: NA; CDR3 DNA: TGCGCCAGCCATAGGAGCGATTATAGCTCCTACAATGAGCAGTTCTTC; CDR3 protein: CASHRSDYSSYNEQFF
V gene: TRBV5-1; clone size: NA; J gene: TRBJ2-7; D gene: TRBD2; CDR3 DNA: TGCGCCAGCAGCCTCACGGGGGGGATCAAATACGAGCAGTACTTC; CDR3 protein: CASSLTGGIKYEQYF
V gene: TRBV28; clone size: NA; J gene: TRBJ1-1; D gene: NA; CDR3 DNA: TGTGCCAGCAGCACACAGGGTCTGAACACTGAAGCTTTCTTT; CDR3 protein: CASSTQGLNTEAFF
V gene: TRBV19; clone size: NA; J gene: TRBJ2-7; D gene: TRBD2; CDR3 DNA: TGTGCCAGTAGTCTCCGGACTAGCGGGAGTTCCGAGCAGTACTTC; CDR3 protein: CASSLRTSGSSEQYF
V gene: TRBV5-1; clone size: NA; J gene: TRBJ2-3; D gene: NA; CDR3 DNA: TGCGCCAGCAGCTTATGGACAGAACCAGATACGCAGTATTTT; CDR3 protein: CASSLWTEPDTQYF
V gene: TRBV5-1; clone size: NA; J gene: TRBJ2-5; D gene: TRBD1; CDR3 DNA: TGCGCCAGCAGCTTAGACAGGGGGCAAGAGACCCAGTACTTC; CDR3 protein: CASSLDRGQETQYF
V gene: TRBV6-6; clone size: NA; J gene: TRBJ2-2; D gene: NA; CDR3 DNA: TGTGCCAGCAGAATTCAGGGTGGCACCGGGGAGCTGTTTTTT; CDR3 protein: CASRIQGGTGELFF
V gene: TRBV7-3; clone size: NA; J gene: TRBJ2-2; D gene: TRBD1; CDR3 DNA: TGTGCCAGCAGCGCGCCGGGACAGGGTAACACCGGGGAGCTGTTTTTT; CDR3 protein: CASSAPGQGNTGELFF
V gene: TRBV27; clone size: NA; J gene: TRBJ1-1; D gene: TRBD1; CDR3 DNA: TGTGCCAGCAGTTTATTTGACAGGGGCACTGAAGCTTTCTTT; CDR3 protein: CASSLFDRGTEAFF
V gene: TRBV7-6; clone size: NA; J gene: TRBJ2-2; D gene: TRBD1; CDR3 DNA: TGTGCCAGCAGCCAAGGAGGGACAGGGGGTACCGGGGAGCTGTTTTTT; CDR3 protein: CASSQGGTGGTGELFF
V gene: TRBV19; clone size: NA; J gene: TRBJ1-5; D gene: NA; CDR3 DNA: TGTGCCAGTTCTCACTATCAGGGGAATCAGCCCCAGCATTTT; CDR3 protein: CASSHYQGNQPQHF
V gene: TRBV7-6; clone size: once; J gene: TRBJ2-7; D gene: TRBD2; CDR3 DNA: TGTGCCAGCAGCGAAAGTCTAGCGGGGGGTAACCCGTACTTC; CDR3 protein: CASSESLAGGNPYF
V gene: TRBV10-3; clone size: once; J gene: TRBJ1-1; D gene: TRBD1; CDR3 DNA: TGTGCCATCAGTGAGGGAGGACAGGGCGACACTGAAGCTTTCTTT; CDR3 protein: CAISEGGQGDTEAFF
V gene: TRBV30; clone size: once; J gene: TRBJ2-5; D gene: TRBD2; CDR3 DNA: TGTGCCTGTAAAAGGGGTAGCGGGGGGGCCCGGGAGACCCAGTACTTC; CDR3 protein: CACKRGSGGARETQYF
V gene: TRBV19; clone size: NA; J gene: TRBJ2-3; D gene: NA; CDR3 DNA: TGTGCCAGTAGTCCCGGGATTTTTAGAGATACGCAGTATTTT; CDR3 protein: CASSPGIFRDTQYF
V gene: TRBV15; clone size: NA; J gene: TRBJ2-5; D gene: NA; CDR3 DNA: TGTGCCACCAGCAGCCTTCCTATTTGGGGGGGGGCAAAAGAGACCCAGTACTTC; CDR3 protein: CATSSLPIWGGAKETQYF
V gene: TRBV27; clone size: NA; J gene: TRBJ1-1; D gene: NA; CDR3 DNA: TGTGCCAGCAGTTGGAGTTGGGACACTCAAGCTTTCTTT; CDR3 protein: CASSWSWDTQAFF